This TCR beta chain was observed in a study of shared clonotypes between healthy human individuals. General study points: A generally larger estimated richness was seen in naive subsets than in memory subsets. Despite large depth, sorted-subset datasets appeared incompletely sequenced. Few donors restricted represented genetic and exposure-history diversity. Expectations were that clonotype sharing among donors would be affected by sequencing depth.

The CDR3 contains 17 residues. Germline CDR1 reads MNHEY; CDR2 reads SMNVEV (reference sequence). V dropped 6 bases and J dropped 2 bases, with 17 bases sitting between them. The assay was immunoSEQ multiplex PCR, and TCRdb's table has in-frame clones only and misses some. In the table there are hundreds of thousands of clones, 60% to 75% of which are singletons. With regard to this clone: Its antigen remains unknown.

Material: memory CD4+ T cells sorted from blood. The subset denotes: CD45RA-negative fraction. V and J are TRBV27 and TRBJ2-6; unclear D gene. The clonotype originates from a woman in her twenties or thirties in good health. CDR3 nucleotides: TGTGCCAGCAGCCCACACACGACTTACACTGGGGCCAACGTCCTGACTTTC. It specifies CASSPHTTYTGANVLTF. The whole variable domain, filled in from reference TRBV27 and TRBJ2-6, reads EAQVTQNPRYLITVTGKKLTVTCSQNMNHEYMSWYRQDPGLGLRQIYYSMNVEVTDKGDVPEGYKVSRKEKRNFPLILESPSPNQTSLYFCASSPHTTYTGANVLTFGAGSRLTVL.